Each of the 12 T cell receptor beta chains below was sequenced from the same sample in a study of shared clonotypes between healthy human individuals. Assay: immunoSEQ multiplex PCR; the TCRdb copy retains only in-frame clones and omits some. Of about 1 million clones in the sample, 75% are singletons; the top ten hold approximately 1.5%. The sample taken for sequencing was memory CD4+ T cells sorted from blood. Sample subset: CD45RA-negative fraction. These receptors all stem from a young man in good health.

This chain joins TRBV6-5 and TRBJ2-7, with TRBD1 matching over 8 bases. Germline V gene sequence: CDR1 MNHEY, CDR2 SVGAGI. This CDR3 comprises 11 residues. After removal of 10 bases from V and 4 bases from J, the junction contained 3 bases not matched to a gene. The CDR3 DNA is TGTGCCACCAGGGGGCTTTACGAGCAGTACTTC. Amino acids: CATRGLYEQYF.

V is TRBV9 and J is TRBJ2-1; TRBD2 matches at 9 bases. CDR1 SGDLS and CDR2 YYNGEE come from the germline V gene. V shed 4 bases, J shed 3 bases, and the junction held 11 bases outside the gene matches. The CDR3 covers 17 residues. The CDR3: CASSPQGREGHYNEQFF. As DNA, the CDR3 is TGTGCCAGCAGCCCCCAGGGGCGGGAGGGCCACTACAATGAGCAGTTCTTC.

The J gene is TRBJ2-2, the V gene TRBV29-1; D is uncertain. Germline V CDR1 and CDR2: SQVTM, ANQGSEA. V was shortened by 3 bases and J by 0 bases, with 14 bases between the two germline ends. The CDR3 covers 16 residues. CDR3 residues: CSVDIGRAANTGELFF. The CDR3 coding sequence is TGCAGCGTTGATATTGGCAGAGCCGCGAACACCGGGGAGCTGTTTTTT.

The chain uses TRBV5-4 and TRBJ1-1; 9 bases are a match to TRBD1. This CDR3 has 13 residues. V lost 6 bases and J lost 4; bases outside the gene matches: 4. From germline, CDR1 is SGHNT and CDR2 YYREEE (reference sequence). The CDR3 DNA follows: TGTGCCAGCACCCAACAGGGGGCCACTGAAGCTTTCTTT. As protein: CASTQQGATEAFF.

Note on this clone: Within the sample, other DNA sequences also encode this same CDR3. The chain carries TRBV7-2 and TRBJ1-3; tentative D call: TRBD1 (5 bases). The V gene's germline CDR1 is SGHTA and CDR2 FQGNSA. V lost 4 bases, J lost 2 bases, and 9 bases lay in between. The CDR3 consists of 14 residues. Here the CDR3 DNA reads TGTGCCAGCAGCTATTGGGGCACTGGAAACACCATATATTTT. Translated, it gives CASSYWGTGNTIYF.

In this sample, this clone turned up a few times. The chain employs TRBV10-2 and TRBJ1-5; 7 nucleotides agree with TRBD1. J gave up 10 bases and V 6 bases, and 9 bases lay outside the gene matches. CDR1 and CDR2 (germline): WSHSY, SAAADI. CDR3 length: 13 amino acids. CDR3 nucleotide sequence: TGCGCCAGCAGAGGACAGGCGGCTGGTCCCCAGCATTTT. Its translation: CASRGQAAGPQHF.

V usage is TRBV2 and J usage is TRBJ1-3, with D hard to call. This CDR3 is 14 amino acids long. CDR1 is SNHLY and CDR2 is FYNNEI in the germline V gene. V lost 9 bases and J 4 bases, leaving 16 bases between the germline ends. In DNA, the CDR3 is TGTGCCAGTCTCCCGGGCTACTCAGGAAACACCATATATTTT. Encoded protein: CASLPGYSGNTIYF.

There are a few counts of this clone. The CDR3 DNA reads TGCGCCAGCAGCTCTAACGGGCAATACAATGAGCAGTTCTTC. Translating it yields CASSSNGQYNEQFF. The rearrangement joins TRBV5-1 to TRBJ2-1; D uncertain. Trimming stripped 3 bases from V and 4 bases from J, with 11 bases between. CDR1 SGHRS and CDR2 YFSETQ come from the germline V gene. The CDR3 is made up of 14 amino acids.

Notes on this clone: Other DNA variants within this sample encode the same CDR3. This CDR3 is CASSLGGIGETQYF. The CDR3 DNA follows: TGTGCCAGCAGCTTGGGAGGAATAGGAGAGACCCAGTACTTC. The genes are TRBV7-2 and TRBJ2-5, with D possibly matching TRBD2 (6 bases). V was trimmed by 3 bases and J by 4 bases, leaving 12 bases between them. The CDR3 loop spans 14 amino acids. The germline V gene encodes CDR1 SGHTA and CDR2 FQGNSA.

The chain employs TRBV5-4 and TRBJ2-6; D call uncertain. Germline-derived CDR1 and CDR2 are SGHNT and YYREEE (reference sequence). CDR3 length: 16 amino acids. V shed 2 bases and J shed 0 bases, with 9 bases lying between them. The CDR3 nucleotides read TGTGCCAGCAGCTTCTTCGACGGCTCTGGGGCCAACGTCCTGACTTTC. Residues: CASSFFDGSGANVLTF.

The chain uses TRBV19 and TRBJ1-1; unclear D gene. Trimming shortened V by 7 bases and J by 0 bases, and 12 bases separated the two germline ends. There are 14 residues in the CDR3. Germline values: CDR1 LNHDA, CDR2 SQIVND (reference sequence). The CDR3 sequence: CASKSGPMNTEAFF. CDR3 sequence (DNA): TGTGCCAGTAAAAGCGGGCCCATGAACACTGAAGCTTTCTTT.

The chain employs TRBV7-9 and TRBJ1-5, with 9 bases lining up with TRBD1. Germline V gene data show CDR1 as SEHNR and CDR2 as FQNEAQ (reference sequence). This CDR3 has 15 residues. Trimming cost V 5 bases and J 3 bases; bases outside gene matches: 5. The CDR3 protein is CASSRGTGHNQPQHF. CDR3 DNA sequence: TGTGCCAGCAGCCGCGGGACAGGGCACAATCAGCCCCAGCATTTT.